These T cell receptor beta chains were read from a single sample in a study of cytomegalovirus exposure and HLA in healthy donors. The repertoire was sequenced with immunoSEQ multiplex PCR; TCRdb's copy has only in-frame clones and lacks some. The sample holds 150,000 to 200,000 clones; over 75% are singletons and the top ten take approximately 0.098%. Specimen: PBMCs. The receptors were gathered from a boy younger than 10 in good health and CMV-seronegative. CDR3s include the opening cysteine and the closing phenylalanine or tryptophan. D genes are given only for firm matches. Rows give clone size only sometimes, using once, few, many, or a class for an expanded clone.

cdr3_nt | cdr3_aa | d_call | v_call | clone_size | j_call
TGTGCCAGCAGCGTAGGCAGGGTAAAGTATGGCTACACCTTC | CASSVGRVKYGYTF | NA | TRBV9 | NA | TRBJ1-2
TGTGCCGCGCACCGGGACTCTGGGGCCAACGTCCTGACTTTC | CAAHRDSGANVLTF | NA | TRBV10-3 | NA | TRBJ2-6
TGTGCCAGCAGATGGACAGGGGATGGGTCACCCCTCCACTTT | CASRWTGDGSPLHF | TRBD1 | TRBV7-2 | NA | TRBJ1-6
TGCGCCAGCAGCCAAGATCTGGGGGGAGGGGGAAGAAACACCATATATTTT | CASSQDLGGGGRNTIYF | NA | TRBV4-3 | NA | TRBJ1-3
TGTGCCAGCAGTTCCCGGGACACCCTCTACGAGCAGTACTTC | CASSSRDTLYEQYF | NA | TRBV6-5 | NA | TRBJ2-7
TGCGCCAGCAGCCCGCAAATGGACAGGTCTGAGCAGTTCTTC | CASSPQMDRSEQFF | TRBD1 | TRBV4-3 | NA | TRBJ2-1
TGTGCCAGCAGCCCCCGATGGGGACAGGGTAATTCACCCCTCCACTTT | CASSPRWGQGNSPLHF | TRBD1 | TRBV7-9 | NA | TRBJ1-6
TGTGCCAGCAGTTTCCCTTTTATCTATGGCTACACCTTC | CASSFPFIYGYTF | NA | TRBV28 | NA | TRBJ1-2
TGTGCCAGCAGTGGGGGGCCCTTCTCTGGAAACACCATATATTTT | CASSGGPFSGNTIYF | NA | TRBV25-1 | NA | TRBJ1-3
TGTGCCAGCAGGCGGGGGGCGCAAGAGACCCAGTACTTC | CASRRGAQETQYF | TRBD2 | TRBV2 | NA | TRBJ2-5
TGTGCCAGCAGTTTACTCCAGGGGGCCGCGTCCTTAAAGCAGTACTTC | CASSLLQGAASLKQYF | TRBD1 | TRBV7-9 | once | TRBJ2-7
TGTGCCAGCAGCTTCCGTAGACAGGTTAGCACAGATACGCAGTATTTT | CASSFRRQVSTDTQYF | NA | TRBV7-8 | once | TRBJ2-3
TGCGCCAGCAGCCAAGTTGGGGGGTCCTACAATGAGCAGTTCTTC | CASSQVGGSYNEQFF | NA | TRBV4-1 | NA | TRBJ2-1
TGTGCCAGTAGCGTGCCGGGACAGGAGCGCGGCTACACCTTC | CASSVPGQERGYTF | TRBD1 | TRBV19 | NA | TRBJ1-2
TGTGCCAGCAGCAACCCCACCGCGGGGCTTGGCTACACCTTC | CASSNPTAGLGYTF | NA | TRBV13 | NA | TRBJ1-2
TGCGCCAGCAGAGTTAGCGGGACAGGGGTTGGGGAGACCCAGTACTTC | CASRVSGTGVGETQYF | TRBD1 | TRBV5-1 | once | TRBJ2-5
TGTGCCAGCAGCCGCTTCGGTCACTATGGCTACACCTTC | CASSRFGHYGYTF | NA | TRBV11-2 | NA | TRBJ1-2
TGCGCCAGCAGTATCGGCGGGGGGGACAATGAGCAGTTCTTC | CASSIGGGDNEQFF | TRBD2 | TRBV5-1 | NA | TRBJ2-1
TGTGCCAGCAGCTCTCCAACTAGCGGGGGGGGCGGAAAGACCCAGTACTTC | CASSSPTSGGGGKTQYF | TRBD2 | TRBV7-2 | once | TRBJ2-5
TGCGCCAGCAGCGTCGGGACTAGCGGGGGGGTTCGGGAGCAGTTCTTC | CASSVGTSGGVREQFF | TRBD2 | TRBV5-1 | NA | TRBJ2-1
TGTGCCAGCAGCCCAGGCGAAGGGGACACCTATGGCTACACCTTC | CASSPGEGDTYGYTF | NA | TRBV4-2 | NA | TRBJ1-2
TGTGCCAGCAGCTTATGGACTAGCGGGGGCGGTACGCAGTATTTT | CASSLWTSGGGTQYF | TRBD2 | TRBV7-2 | NA | TRBJ2-3
TGTGCTAGTGGTTTGGCCGGGTCCTATGGCTACACCTTC | CASGLAGSYGYTF | NA | TRBV12-5 | NA | TRBJ1-2
TGTGCCAGCAGTGTGACAGGGGGTGAGCAGTACTTC | CASSVTGGEQYF | TRBD1 | TRBV28 | NA | TRBJ2-7
TGTGCCAGCAGTGATACGCCGACAGGTATTACCTACGAGCAGTACTTC | CASSDTPTGITYEQYF | NA | TRBV2 | NA | TRBJ2-7
TGTGCCATCAGTGGACACAGTGGGGGACAGGGTAGCACCGGGGAGCTGTTTTTT | CAISGHSGGQGSTGELFF | TRBD1 | TRBV10-3 | NA | TRBJ2-2